These 5 T cell receptor beta chains originate from one sample sequenced in a study of shared clonotypes between healthy human individuals. Here immunoSEQ multiplex PCR was the method, and the copy in TCRdb shows in-frame clones only, minus some. The sample holds over 2 million clones; roughly 96% are singletons and the top ten take more than 0.1%. The sequencing input was naive CD4+ T cells sorted from blood. The sample's subset: CD45RA+ positively selected. Source of these receptors: a man between 18 and 29 years old in good health.

Concerning this clone: Other nucleotide sequences in the sample specify the same CDR3. This sequence joins TRBV25-1 and TRBJ2-2, with D maybe TRBD1 (5 bases). V was shortened by 3 bases and J by 2 bases, with 7 bases between the two germline ends. This CDR3 comprises 14 residues. Germline values: CDR1 MGHDK, CDR2 SYGVNS. CDR3 DNA sequence: TGTGCCAGCAGTGAGACAGCCAACACCGGGGAGCTGTTTTTT. Amino acid sequence: CASSETANTGELFF.

The rearrangement uses TRBV6-1 and TRBJ2-1, with 11 bases matching TRBD2. The CDR3 is 16 residues long. Germline assignment: CDR1 MNHNS and CDR2 SASEGT. Unmatched junction bases numbered 6, after V lost 2 bases and J lost 6 bases. CDR3 loop: CASSELAGGRVNEQFF. The DNA of the CDR3 is TGTGCCAGCAGTGAACTAGCGGGAGGCCGGGTCAATGAGCAGTTCTTC.

Details on this clone: The same CDR3 also results from other DNA sequences found in this sample. The rearrangement uses TRBV28 and TRBJ1-2; 10 positions agree with TRBD1. The ends lost 5 bases at V and 5 bases at J; junction bases unmatched: 5. The CDR3 runs 14 residues. The germline V gene has CDR1 MDHEN and CDR2 SYDVKM. DNA for the CDR3: TGTGCCAGCAGTCCCGGGACAGGGGTATATGGCTACACCTTC. Translated: CASSPGTGVYGYTF.

CDR3 sequence reads: CASSPSGGVNEQFF. In nucleotides, the CDR3 is TGTGCCAGCAGTCCTAGCGGGGGGGTTAATGAGCAGTTCTTC. The genes are TRBV6-6 and TRBJ2-1; 12 nucleotides align to TRBD2. CDR3 size: 14 residues. V dropped 5 bases and J dropped 7; count of bases not matched to a gene: 3. CDR1 is MNHNY and CDR2 is SVGAGI in the germline V gene (reference sequence).

The chain has TRBV7-2 and TRBJ1-1, with unresolved D. The CDR3 totals 13 residues. V dropped 2 bases and J dropped 7 bases, with 11 bases sitting between them. The germline CDR1 and CDR2 sequences are SGHTA and FQGNSA. In DNA form, the CDR3 reads TGTGCCAGCAGCTTAATAAAGGCAAGTGAAGCTTTCTTT. Amino acids: CASSLIKASEAFF. Based on the CDR3 plus reference TRBV7-2 and TRBJ1-1, the full variable domain is GAGVSQSPSNKVTEKGKDVELRCDPISGHTALYWYRQSLGQGLEFLIYFQGNSAPDKSGLPSDRFSAERTGGSVSTLTIQRTQQEDSAVYLCASSLIKASEAFFGQGTRLTVV.